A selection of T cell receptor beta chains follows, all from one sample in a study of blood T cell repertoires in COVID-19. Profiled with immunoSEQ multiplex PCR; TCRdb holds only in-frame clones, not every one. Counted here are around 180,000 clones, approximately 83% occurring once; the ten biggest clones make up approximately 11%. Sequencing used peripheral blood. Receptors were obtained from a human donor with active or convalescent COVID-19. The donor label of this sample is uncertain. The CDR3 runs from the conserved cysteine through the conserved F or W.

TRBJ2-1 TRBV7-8 CASSVRGSAVEQFF
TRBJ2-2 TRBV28 CASTTMGNTGELFF
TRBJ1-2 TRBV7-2 CASSSTYGDSTF
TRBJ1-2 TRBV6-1 CASSERGTGDYGYTF
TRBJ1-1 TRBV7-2 CASSFTPGVNEAFF
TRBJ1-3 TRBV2 CASSEARVSGNTIYF
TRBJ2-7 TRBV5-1 CASSPPTSGYEQYF
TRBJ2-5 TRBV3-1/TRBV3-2 CASSQDTGIRTQYF
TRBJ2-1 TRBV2 CASSPGTSGKGGSEQFF
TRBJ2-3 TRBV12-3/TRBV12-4 CASSGGTDTQYF
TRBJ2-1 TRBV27 CASSPNPSGDGEQFF
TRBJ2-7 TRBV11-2 CASSVMFGLGNEQYF
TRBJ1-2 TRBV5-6 CASSLRQGAAGGYTF
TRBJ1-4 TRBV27 CASSFLDGNEKLFF
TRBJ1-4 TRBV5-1 CASSPTQGGEKLFF
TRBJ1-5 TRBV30 CAWTENLNQPQHF
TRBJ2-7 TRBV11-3 CASSRGGQKWNEQYF
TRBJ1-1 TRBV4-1 CASSQTGYRSSMAFF
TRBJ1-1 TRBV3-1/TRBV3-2 CASSQVGATEAFF
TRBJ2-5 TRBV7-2 CASSFYSGAETQYF
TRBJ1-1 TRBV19 CAISTGGTEAFF
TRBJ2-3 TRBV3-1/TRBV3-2 CASSFWTGGERADTQYF
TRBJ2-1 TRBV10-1 CARPPTGGQDEQFF
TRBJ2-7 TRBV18 CASSPPGLMAGGSYEQYF
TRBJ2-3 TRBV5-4 CASSFSARTDTQYF
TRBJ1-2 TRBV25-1 CASSEMRGGGYTF
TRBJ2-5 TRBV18 CASSPRPGTAGETQYF
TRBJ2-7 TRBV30 CALTSGRRFDEQYF
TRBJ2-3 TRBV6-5 CASNLLAGGTDTQYF
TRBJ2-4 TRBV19 CASADRAGNIQYF
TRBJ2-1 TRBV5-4 CASSLPGSSYNEQFF
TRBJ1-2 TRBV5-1 CASSFQPQGNYGYTF
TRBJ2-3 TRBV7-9 CASSLAGPGGTDTQYF
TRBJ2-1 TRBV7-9 CASSPPGGQYNEQFF
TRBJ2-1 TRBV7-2 CASSSLVGGWAYNEQFF
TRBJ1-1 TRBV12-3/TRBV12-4 CASSFRAEAFF
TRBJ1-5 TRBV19 CASMGARTGDPGSNQPQHF
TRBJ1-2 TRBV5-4 CASSLAGGAYNYGYTF